The entry that follows covers one TCR beta chain sequence. The sample belongs to a study of blood T cell repertoires in COVID-19. Recruited during active infection, patients (from Seattle) were subsequently followed longitudinally. Sequencing was performed with immunoSEQ multiplex PCR; in TCRdb, only in-frame clones are kept and a portion is missing. The table shows some 310,000 clones, with almost 90% occurring only once. V was cut by 2 bases and J by 4 bases, with 22 bases left in between. The CDR3 has 18 amino acids. Germline assignment: CDR1 LGHNA and CDR2 YSLEER. The chain recombines TRBV4-3 with TRBJ2-3; D ambiguous. Sequencing was performed on peripheral blood. This sequence was found in a middle-aged woman with COVID-19, enrolled during active disease. The CDR3 spells CASSQSPETFLRPDTQYF. Here the CDR3 DNA reads TGCGCCAGCAGCCAATCGCCAGAGACTTTTCTCCGGCCAGATACGCAGTATTTT.